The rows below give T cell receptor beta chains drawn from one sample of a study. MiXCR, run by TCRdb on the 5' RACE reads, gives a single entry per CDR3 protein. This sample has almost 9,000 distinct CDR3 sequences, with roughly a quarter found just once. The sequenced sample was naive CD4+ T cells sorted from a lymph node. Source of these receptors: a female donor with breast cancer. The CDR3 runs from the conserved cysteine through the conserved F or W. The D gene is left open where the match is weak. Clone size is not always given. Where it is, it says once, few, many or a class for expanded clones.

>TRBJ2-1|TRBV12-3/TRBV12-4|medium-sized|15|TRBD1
CASSRGQIAYNEQFF
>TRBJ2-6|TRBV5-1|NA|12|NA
CASSLTANVLTF
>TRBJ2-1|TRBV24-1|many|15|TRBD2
CATSDPFAGVPEQFF
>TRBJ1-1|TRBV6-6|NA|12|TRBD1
CAISDRGTEAFF
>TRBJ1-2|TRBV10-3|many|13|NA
CAISEFPEFGYTF
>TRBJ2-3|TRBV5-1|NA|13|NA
CASGTGDTGTQYF
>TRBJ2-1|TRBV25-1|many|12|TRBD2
CASMGGEGEQFF
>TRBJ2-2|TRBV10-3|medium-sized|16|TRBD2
CAITGDAGGPSGELFF
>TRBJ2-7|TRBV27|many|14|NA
CASSLSPRPDEQYF
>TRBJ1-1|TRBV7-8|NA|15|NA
CASRPRGWGNTEAFF
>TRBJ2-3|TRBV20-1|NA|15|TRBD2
CSAQGLAAREDTQYF
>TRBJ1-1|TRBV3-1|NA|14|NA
CASSPLDRNTEAFF
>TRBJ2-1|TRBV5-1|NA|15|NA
CASSMVSLVDDEQFF
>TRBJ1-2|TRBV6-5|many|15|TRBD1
CASRTGTGAYYVYTF
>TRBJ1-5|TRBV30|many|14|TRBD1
CAWRGQGAGQPQHF
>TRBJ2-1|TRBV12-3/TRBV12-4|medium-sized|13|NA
CASTRVLDNEQFF